The sequence of this T cell receptor beta chain was determined in a study of blood T cell repertoires in COVID-19. In the study overall: There were acute and convalescent COVID-19 samples, and they came from the United States, Italy and Spain. The cDNA or gDNA used as material had been derived from T cells, B-cell-depleted T cells, or PBMCs.

This clone was seen just once. Method: immunoSEQ multiplex PCR; TCRdb's copy keeps in-frame clones and lacks some. This table has approximately 110,000 clones, 55% to 75% appearing once. The CDR3 runs 16 residues. Germline V gene lookup returns CDR1 SGHAT and CDR2 FQNNGV. V gave up 2 bases and J gave up 0 bases, with 11 bases separating them. The specimen was peripheral blood. This clonotype was obtained from a human donor with acute or convalescent COVID-19. The donor label of this sample is uncertain. V is TRBV11-2 and J is TRBJ2-1; maybe TRBD1 (5 bases). CDR3 residues: CASSLRADSSYNEQFF. The CDR3 region has the DNA TGTGCCAGCAGCTTACGGGCCGACAGCTCCTACAATGAGCAGTTCTTC.